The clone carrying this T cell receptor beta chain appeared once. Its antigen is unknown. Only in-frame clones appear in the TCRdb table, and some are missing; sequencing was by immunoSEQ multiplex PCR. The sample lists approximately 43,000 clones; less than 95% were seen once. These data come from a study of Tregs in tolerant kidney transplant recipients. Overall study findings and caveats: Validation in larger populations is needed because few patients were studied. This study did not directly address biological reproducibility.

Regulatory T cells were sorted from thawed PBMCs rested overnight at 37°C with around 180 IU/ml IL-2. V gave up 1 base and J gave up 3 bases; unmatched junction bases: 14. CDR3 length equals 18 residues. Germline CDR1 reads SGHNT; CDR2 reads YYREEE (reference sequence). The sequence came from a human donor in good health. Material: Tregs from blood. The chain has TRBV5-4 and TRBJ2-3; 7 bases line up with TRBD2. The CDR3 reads CASSLSGRASIWTDTQYF. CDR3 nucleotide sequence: TGTGCCAGCAGCTTGAGTGGGAGGGCCTCGATTTGGACAGATACGCAGTATTTT.